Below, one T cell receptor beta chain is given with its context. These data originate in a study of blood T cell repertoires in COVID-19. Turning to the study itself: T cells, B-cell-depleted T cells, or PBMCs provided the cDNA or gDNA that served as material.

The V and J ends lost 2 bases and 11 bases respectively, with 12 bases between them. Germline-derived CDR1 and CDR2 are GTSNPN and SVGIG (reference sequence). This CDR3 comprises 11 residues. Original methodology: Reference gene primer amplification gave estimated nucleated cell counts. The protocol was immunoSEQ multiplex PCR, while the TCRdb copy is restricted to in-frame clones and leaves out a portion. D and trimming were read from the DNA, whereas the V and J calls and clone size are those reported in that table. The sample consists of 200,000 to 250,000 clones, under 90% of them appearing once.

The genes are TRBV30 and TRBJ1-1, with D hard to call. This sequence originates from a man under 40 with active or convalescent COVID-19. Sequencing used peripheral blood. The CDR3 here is CAWSRPGQAFF. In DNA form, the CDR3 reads TGTGCCTGGAGTCGCCCGGGTCAGGCTTTCTTT.